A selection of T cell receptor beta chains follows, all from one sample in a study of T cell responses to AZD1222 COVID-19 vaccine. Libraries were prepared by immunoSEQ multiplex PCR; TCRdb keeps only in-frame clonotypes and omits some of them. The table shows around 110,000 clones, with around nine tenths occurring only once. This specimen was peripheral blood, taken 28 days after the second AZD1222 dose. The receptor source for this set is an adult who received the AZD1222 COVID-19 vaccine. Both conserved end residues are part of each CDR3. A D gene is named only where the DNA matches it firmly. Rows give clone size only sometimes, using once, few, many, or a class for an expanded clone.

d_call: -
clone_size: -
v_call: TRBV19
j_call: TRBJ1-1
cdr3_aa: CASSMWGTGRGTEAFF
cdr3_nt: TGTGCCAGTAGTATGTGGGGGACGGGAAGGGGCACTGAAGCTTTCTTT

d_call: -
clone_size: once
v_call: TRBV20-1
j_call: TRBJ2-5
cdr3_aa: CSASFRDQETQYF
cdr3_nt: TGCAGTGCTAGTTTCAGGGACCAAGAGACCCAGTACTTC

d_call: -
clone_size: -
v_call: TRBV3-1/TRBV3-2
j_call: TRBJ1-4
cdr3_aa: CASSQDNVNEKLFF
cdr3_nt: TGTGCCAGCAGCCAAGATAACGTTAATGAAAAACTGTTTTTT

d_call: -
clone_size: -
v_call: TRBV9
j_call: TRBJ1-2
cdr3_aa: CASSADILGGYTF
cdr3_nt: TGTGCCAGCAGCGCAGACATCCTAGGCGGCTACACCTTC

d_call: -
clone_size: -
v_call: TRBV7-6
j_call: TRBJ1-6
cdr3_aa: CASRGAGSSPLHF
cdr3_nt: TGTGCCAGCAGGGGGGCGGGTTCCTCACCCCTCCACTTT

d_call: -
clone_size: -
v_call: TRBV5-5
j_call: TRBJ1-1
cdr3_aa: CASSPRVENTEAFF
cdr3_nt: TGTGCCAGCAGTCCGAGGGTGGAGAACACTGAAGCTTTCTTT

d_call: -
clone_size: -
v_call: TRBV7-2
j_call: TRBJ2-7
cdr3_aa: CASSFELPYEQYF
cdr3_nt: TGTGCCAGCAGCTTTGAATTGCCCTACGAGCAGTACTTC

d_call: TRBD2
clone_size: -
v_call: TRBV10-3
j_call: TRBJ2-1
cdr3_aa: CAISPWASGTYEQFF
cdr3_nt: TGTGCCATCAGTCCCTGGGCTAGCGGGACCTATGAGCAGTTCTTC

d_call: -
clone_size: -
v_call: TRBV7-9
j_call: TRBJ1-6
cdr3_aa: CASSSPGSYNSPLHF
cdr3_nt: TGTGCCAGCAGCTCGCCAGGGTCCTATAATTCACCCCTCCACTTT

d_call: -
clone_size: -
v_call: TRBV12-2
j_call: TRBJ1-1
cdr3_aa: CASRLGRGLEAFF
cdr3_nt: TGTGCAAGTCGCTTAGGGAGGGGCCTTGAAGCTTTCTTT

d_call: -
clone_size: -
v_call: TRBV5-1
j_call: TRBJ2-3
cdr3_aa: CASSPGGHLTDTQYF
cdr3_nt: TGCGCCAGCAGCCCCGGGGGGCACCTCACAGATACGCAGTATTTT

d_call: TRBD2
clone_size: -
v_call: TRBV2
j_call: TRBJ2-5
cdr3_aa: CASMGGRETQYF
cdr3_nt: TGTGCCAGCATGGGCGGGAGAGAGACCCAGTACTTC

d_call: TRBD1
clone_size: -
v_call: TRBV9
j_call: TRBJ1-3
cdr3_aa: CASSSRQGTSGNTIYF
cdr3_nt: TGTGCCAGCAGCTCTAGACAGGGGACCTCTGGAAACACCATATATTTT

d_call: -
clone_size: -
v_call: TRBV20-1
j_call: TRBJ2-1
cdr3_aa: CSAEDYNEQFF
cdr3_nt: TGCAGTGCGGAAGACTACAATGAGCAGTTCTTC

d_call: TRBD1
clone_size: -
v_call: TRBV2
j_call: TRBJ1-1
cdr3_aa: CASGSTGVNTEAFF
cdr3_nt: TGTGCCAGCGGATCGACAGGGGTGAACACTGAAGCTTTCTTT

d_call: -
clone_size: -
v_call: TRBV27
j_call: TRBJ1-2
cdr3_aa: CASSLSIGYYGYTF
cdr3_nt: TGTGCCAGCAGTTTATCGATAGGGTATTATGGCTACACCTTC

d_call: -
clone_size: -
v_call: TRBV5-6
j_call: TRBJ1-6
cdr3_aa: CASSLGRAGTYNSPLHF
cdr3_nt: TGTGCCAGCAGCTTGGGGCGGGCGGGAACGTATAATTCACCCCTCCACTTT

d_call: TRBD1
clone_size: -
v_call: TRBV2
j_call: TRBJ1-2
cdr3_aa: CASRQGASGYTF
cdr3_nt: TGTGCCAGCAGGCAGGGGGCCTCTGGCTACACCTTC

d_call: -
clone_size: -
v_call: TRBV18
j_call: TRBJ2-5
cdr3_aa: CASSPRDQETQYF
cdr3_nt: TGTGCCAGCTCACCACGGGACCAAGAGACCCAGTACTTC

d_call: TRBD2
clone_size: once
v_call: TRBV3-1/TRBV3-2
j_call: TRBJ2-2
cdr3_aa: CASSQMARLAGEDTGELFF
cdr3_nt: TGTGCCAGCAGCCAAATGGCCAGGCTAGCGGGAGAGGACACCGGGGAGCTGTTTTTT

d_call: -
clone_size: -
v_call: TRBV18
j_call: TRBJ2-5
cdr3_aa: CASSQSGGILGPKETQYF
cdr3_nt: TGTGCCAGCTCCCAGAGCGGAGGAATCTTGGGACCTAAAGAGACCCAGTACTTC

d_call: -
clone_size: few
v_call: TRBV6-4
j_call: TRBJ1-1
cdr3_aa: CASSDGENTEAFF
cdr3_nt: TGTGCCAGCAGTGATGGGGAGAACACTGAAGCTTTCTTT

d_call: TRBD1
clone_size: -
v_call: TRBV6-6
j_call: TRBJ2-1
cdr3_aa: CASSPRDRGNEQFF
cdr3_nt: TGTGCCAGCAGCCCCAGGGACAGAGGGAATGAGCAGTTCTTC

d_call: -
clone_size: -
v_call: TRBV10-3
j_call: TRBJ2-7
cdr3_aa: CAISAPTATGGPYF
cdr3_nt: TGTGCCATCAGTGCCCCTACTGCGACAGGTGGTCCGTACTTC

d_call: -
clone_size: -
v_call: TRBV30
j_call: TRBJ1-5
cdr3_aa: CAWSATGNQPQHF
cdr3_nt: TGTGCCTGGAGTGCAACAGGGAATCAGCCCCAGCATTTT

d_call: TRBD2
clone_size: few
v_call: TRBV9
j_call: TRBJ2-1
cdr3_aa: CASSVGQRGVYNEQFF
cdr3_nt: TGTGCCAGCAGCGTAGGGCAGCGGGGGGTTTATAATGAGCAGTTCTTC

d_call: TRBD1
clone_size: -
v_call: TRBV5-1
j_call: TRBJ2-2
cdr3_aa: CASSDRGNTGELFF
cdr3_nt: TGCGCCAGCAGCGACAGGGGTAACACCGGGGAGCTGTTTTTT

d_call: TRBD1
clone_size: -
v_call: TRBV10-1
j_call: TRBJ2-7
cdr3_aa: CASRQGKEGEQYF
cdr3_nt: TGCGCCAGTAGACAGGGGAAGGAAGGCGAGCAGTACTTC

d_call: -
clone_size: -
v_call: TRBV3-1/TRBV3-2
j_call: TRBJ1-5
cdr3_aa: CASSQATGTPPQHF
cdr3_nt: TGTGCCAGCAGCCAAGCAACAGGGACTCCGCCCCAGCATTTT

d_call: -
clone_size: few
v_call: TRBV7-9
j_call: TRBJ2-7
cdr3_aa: CASSYRQSTYEQYF
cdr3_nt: TGTGCCAGCAGCTATCGACAGAGTACCTACGAGCAGTACTTC

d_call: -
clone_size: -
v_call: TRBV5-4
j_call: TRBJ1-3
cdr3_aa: CASSLGHSGNTIYF
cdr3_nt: TGTGCCAGCAGCTTGGGGCACTCGGGAAACACCATATATTTT

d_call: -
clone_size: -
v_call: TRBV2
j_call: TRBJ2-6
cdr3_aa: CASSTSRQNNVLTF
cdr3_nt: TGTGCCAGCAGCACCTCAAGGCAGAATAACGTCCTGACTTTC

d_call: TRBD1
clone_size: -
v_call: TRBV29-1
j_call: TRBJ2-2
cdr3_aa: CSVQGQGGNTGELFF
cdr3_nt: TGCAGCGTTCAAGGACAGGGAGGAAACACCGGGGAGCTGTTTTTT

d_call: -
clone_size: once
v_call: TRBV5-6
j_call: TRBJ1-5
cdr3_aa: CASSLDRANQPQHF
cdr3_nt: TGTGCCAGCAGCTTGGACAGGGCTAATCAGCCCCAGCATTTT

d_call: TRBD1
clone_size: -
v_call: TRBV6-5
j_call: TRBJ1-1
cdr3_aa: CASRYTGGGYTEAFF
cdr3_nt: TGTGCCAGCAGGTACACAGGGGGCGGGTACACTGAAGCTTTCTTT

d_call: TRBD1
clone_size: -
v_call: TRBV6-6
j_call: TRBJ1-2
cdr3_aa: CASSGTGYGYTF
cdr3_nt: TGTGCCAGCAGCGGGACAGGGTATGGCTACACCTTC

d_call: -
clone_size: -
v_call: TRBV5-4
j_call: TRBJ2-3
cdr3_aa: CASSLAVPSPASTQYF
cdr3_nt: TGTGCCAGCAGCTTGGCGGTTCCCAGCCCGGCTAGTACGCAGTATTTT

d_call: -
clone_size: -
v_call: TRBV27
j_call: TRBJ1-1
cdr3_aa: CASLSMGRDTEAFF
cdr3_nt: TGTGCCAGCCTATCCATGGGAAGAGACACTGAAGCTTTCTTT

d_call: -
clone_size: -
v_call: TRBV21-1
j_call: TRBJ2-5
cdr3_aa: CASSNTTGRQETQYF
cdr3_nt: TGTGCCAGCAGCAACACAACAGGGAGGCAAGAGACCCAGTACTTC

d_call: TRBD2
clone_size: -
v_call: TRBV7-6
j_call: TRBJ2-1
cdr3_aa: CASSLGTGGLLGGEQFF
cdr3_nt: TGTGCCAGCAGCTTAGGGACGGGAGGGCTTCTCGGGGGTGAGCAGTTCTTC

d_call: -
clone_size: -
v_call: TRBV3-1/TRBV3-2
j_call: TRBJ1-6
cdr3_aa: CASSQVATVNSPLHF
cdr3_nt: TGTGCCAGCAGCCAAGTTGCGACAGTTAATTCACCCCTCCACTTT

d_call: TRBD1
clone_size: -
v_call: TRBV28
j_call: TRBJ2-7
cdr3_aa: CASSIDRVGDYEQYF
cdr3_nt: TGTGCCAGCAGTATCGACAGGGTGGGGGACTACGAGCAGTACTTC

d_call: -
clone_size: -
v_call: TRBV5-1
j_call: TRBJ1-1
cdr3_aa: CASSPGMNTEAFF
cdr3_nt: TGCGCCAGCAGCCCTGGCATGAACACTGAAGCTTTCTTT

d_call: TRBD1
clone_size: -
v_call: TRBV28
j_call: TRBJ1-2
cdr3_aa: CATFRTGDSSYGYTF
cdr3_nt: TGTGCCACCTTCCGAACAGGGGACTCTTCCTATGGCTACACCTTC

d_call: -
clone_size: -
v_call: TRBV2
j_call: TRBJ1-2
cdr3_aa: CASLPVIANYGYTF
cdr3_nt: TGTGCCAGCTTACCCGTTATAGCTAACTATGGCTACACCTTC

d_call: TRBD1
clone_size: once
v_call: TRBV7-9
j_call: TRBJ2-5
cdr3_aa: CASRLSDRAGETQYF
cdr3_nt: TGTGCCAGCAGACTTTCGGACAGGGCGGGAGAGACCCAGTACTTC

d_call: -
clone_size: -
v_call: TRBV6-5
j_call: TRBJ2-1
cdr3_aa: CASRTLAFRLDEQFF
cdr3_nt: TGTGCCAGCAGGACCTTAGCCTTCCGTTTAGATGAGCAGTTCTTC

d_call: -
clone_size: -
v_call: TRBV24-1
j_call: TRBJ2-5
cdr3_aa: CATRGWRGETQYF
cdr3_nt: TGTGCCACCAGGGGGTGGCGGGGAGAGACCCAGTACTTC

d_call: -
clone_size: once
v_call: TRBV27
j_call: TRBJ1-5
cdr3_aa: CASSFGRTSNQPQHF
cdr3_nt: TGTGCCAGCAGTTTTGGCAGGACCAGCAATCAGCCCCAGCATTTT

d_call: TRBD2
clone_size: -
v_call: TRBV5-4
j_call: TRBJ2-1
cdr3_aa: CASSTGGTSYNEQFF
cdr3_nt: TGTGCCAGCAGCACCGGGGGGACCTCCTACAATGAGCAGTTCTTC

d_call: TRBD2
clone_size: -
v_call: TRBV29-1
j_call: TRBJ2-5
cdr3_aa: CSAREGPETQYF
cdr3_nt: TGCAGCGCGCGGGAGGGCCCAGAGACCCAGTACTTC

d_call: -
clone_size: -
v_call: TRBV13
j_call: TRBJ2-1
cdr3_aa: CASRGQGLDEQFF
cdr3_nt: TGTGCCAGCAGAGGGCAGGGCCTCGATGAGCAGTTCTTC

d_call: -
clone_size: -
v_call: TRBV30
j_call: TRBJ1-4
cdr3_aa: CAWGGRTTNEKLFF
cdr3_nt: TGTGCCTGGGGTGGGAGGACAACTAATGAAAAACTGTTTTTT

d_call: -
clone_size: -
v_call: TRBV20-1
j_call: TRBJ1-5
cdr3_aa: CSASWRDQPNQPQHF
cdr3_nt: TGCAGTGCTAGTTGGAGGGATCAACCTAATCAGCCCCAGCATTTT

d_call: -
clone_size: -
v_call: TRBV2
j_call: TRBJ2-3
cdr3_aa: CASRGLSGGTDTQYF
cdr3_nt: TGTGCCAGCAGGGGGCTTAGCGGTGGCACAGATACGCAGTATTTT